This T cell receptor beta chain was sequenced in a study of T cell responses to AZD1222 COVID-19 vaccine. Whole-study results and caveats: Possibly, clonal diversity was underestimated; donors were largely white British and included more females. Baseline serostatus was positive in only six AZD1222 recipients. Breadth and depth of Spike-specific TCRs rose after two AZD1222 doses.

Germline-derived CDR1 and CDR2 are MNHEY and SVGAGI. The CDR3 is made up of 15 amino acids. Trimming shortened V by 8 bases and J by 0 bases, and 14 bases separated the two germline ends. Profiled with immunoSEQ multiplex PCR; TCRdb holds only in-frame clones, not every one. The repertoire holds about 130,000 clones, with around 89% as singletons. As concerns this clone: Its antigen remains unknown.

Second-dose timings of about 4 or about 12 weeks were pooled. This TCR derives from an adult who received the AZD1222 COVID-19 vaccine. The sequencing used peripheral blood, collected 28 days after the second AZD1222 dose. The chain uses TRBV6-5 and TRBJ1-3, with D perhaps matching TRBD1 (5 bases). DNA of the CDR3: TGTGCCAGCGGGGGTGGGCGGCACTCTGGAAACACCATATATTTT. It is translated as CASGGGRHSGNTIYF.